This TCR beta chain was documented in a study of cytomegalovirus exposure and HLA in healthy donors (dated by TCRdb to about 2017). Notes on the research overall: In an earlier analysis of some 550 of the donors, approximately 260 Gb of sequence data and 90 million to 120 million unique TCR beta sequences from approximately 180 million T cells were reported. The number of typed donors differed by locus: about 629-640 for A, B, C, DRB1 and DQB1; approximately 520 for DQA1; approximately 600 for DPA1; and some 470 for DPB1. Of the roughly 400 genotyped donors, about 84% fell in the genetic ancestry cluster associated with self-reported Caucasian donors. All discovery cohort repertoires had been generated on a single sequencing platform. Among some 400 genotyped donors of the cohort, an average of about 220,000 unique TCR beta nucleotide sequences was sequenced per donor, of which about 18% were non-productive. A later genetic analysis took genome-wide SNP genotypes for about 65% of the 666 donors and used that subset as a discovery cohort. In an earlier analysis of 587 of the donors, high-throughput TCR beta sequencing was used to judge whether each TCR beta V gene segment behaved as functional or pseudogenic. The study combined high-throughput TCR immunosequencing, statistical association of individual TCRs with disease status, and machine learning to predict cytomegalovirus infection status. Rather than using new phenotypic data, the later analysis identified candidate immune exposures from TCR beta sequences and from how often those sequences occurred across donors. Donor age, sex, ethnicity and CMV serostatus were collected together with the repertoire data. The study profiled the T cell repertoires of around 700 subjects by immunosequencing and related them to cytomegalovirus serostatus. HLA typing covered class I and class II loci at four-digit resolution. In a later analysis, previously published TCR beta repertoires from 550 to 700 donors were re-analyzed and high-resolution HLA genotyping was added so that TCR occurrence patterns could be studied. About 5 DR-DQ haplotypes were handled as single units for association and clustering, since linkage in the cohort was strong. The aim of the study was to test whether cataloging public T cell receptors could identify signatures of past pathogen exposure. An early release that covered 640 HLA-typed donors contained around 330 gigabases of sequencing data and some 87 million unique TCR sequences. A separate validation cohort of more than 100 different subjects was used in addition to the approximately 670-subject first cohort. What the research found in general, with its limitations: Strong co-occurrence of HLA alleles, especially DR and DQ, made assigning TCR associations to individual alleles difficult. Correlated functional status among segregating V segments might be attributable to linkage disequilibrium, but an unknown experimental factor could not be ruled out. In a later analysis, TCR association rates were found to vary across HLA loci, with the most associated TCRs seen for DRB1 alleles and the fewest for HLA-C alleles. According to a later analysis, most CMV-associated TCR beta chains appeared to be HLA-restricted, and the HLA associations seemed to be driven largely by CMV exposure. A few of the identified cytomegalovirus-associated TCR beta chains were confirmed in vitro to be specific for cytomegalovirus antigens. Presence/absence analyses assumed roughly uniform sequencing depth across donors, an assumption that may not hold. The cohort was sequenced for TCR beta chains only, and without alpha or paired-chain data the features that could be detected were limited. A later analysis found that HLA-associated TCR beta chains were more clonally expanded and had lower generation probabilities than equally common non-associated chains. The authors suggested that the approach could potentially be generalized to other disease states and immunological phenotypes. The earlier analysis of approximately 590 of the donors excluded approximately 17 rarely observed V segments, including chromosome 9 orphons, because counts were too low. The sequencing pipeline was judged likely to have produced a cluster of highly shared sequence variants as a technical artifact. Some IMGT-functional V segments, including TRBV6-2 and TRBV6-3, could not be distinguished by the 87-base-pair reads and were therefore excluded. A further reported finding was that TCR beta sequences accurately predicted the HLA-A and HLA-B alleles for most subjects in the first cohort. A total of 164 TCR beta chains were listed by the study as associated with cytomegalovirus. Immune exposure information for the cohort was limited to CMV serostatus. A later genetic analysis associated a missense DCLRE1C variant with V-gene and J-gene trimming of TCR beta chains, and an independent cohort replicated the association. Several of the top co-occurrence clusters appeared to be linked to parvovirus B19, influenza, CMV and Epstein-Barr virus, according to a later analysis. In both the original and validation cohorts, the classifier was reported to diagnose cytomegalovirus status with high specificity and sensitivity. A later genetic analysis reported fewer N-insertions in productive TCRs among donors in an Asian-associated ancestry cluster than the approximately 700-donor mean. Specific HLA alleles were associated with roughly 17,000 TCR beta sequences at a false discovery rate of 0.05 in a later analysis. In an earlier analysis of a few hundred of the donors, most TCR beta V segments were observed in productive rearrangements about 87% or about 30% of the time, broadly matching IMGT annotations. HLA typing was unavailable for some donors at each locus, so association tests used only the typed subset. Most TCR sequences were seen in very few donors, while some public TCRs were found in many individuals.

The cohort consisted of approximately 670 healthy bone marrow donors. Cohort members were all nominally healthy when sampled, although unrecorded immune exposures were likely present. The donor was CMV seropositive and belonged to the group of more than 250 seropositive cohort members. A peripheral blood sample was provided by each donor, and peripheral blood mononuclear cells were used for TCR beta sequencing. Genomic DNA extraction from the blood cell samples was performed with the Qiagen DNeasy Blood Extraction Kit. Details on this clone: It has no known antigen specificity. Base qualities are not at hand, and no much larger clone is one base apart.

Library creation used the immunoSEQ multiplex PCR assay. For the multiplex PCR, a mixture combining 60 forward primers for TCR Vbeta segments and 13 reverse primers for TCR Jbeta segments was used. Amplification of the CDR3 region of rearranged TCR beta genes was performed with a multiplex PCR assay on genomic DNA. On the Illumina HiSeq System, the amplified TCR beta libraries were sequenced as 87-base-pair reads. The study's processing was this. A later analysis tallied approximately 87 million unique TCR beta chains across the 666 repertoires, and around 9.9 million of those chains were shared by two or more donors. Raw reads were error-corrected and collapsed into unique sequences with a nearest-neighbor algorithm that merged closely related sequences to remove PCR and sequencing errors. To assign V, D and J gene segments, CDR3 sequences were aligned to IMGT reference sequences. Each retained sequence needed at least a six-nucleotide match to both a V gene segment and a J gene segment. A rearrangement counted as productive if the CDR3 had no stop codons and remained in frame with V and J, and every other rearrangement counted as non-productive. Following IMGT convention, CDR3 was defined as the stretch from the second conserved V-encoded cysteine up to the conserved J-encoded phenylalanine. The earlier analysis of 587 of the donors excluded sequences that lacked an unambiguous match to a single V gene segment. In an earlier analysis of 587 of the donors, V segments were called functional above 56.7% productive rearrangements and were called segregating when the between-donor standard deviation exceeded 5%. A statistical classification framework was built to diagnose cytomegalovirus status from the catalog of TCR beta chain sequences. V and J gene assignment, in a later analysis, came from comparing TCR nucleotide sequences with IMGT/GENE-DB human TR gene sequences. Using the TCRdist pipeline, a later analysis assigned CDR3 sequences along with most-parsimonious VDJ recombination scenarios. In a later analysis, every TCR beta chain was defined by the combination of its CDR3 amino acid sequence and its V-gene family, and reads without a unique V-gene family were dropped. As a way to deal with suspected cross-contamination and a sequencing artifact, a later analysis dropped approximately 570 nucleotide sequences that were highly shared and had low generation probability. In a later analysis, a clonal expansion index for each public chain was calculated from normalized within-repertoire ranks of inferred template counts. A later analysis computed generation probabilities with a VDJ recombination model fitted to out-of-frame rearrangements, and checked the results against IGoR. In a later analysis, hypergeometric tests were used to score TCR-TCR, TCR-HLA and TCR-CMV co-occurrence, with a repertoire-size bias correction applied to TCR pairs. In a later analysis, false discovery rates were estimated by permuting HLA or CMV assignments 20 times. In a later analysis, co-occurring TCRs were grouped using DBSCAN, and TCRdist sequence similarity was added for clustering within HLA-allele-positive subsets. For co-occurrence clustering, repertoires with fewer than 30,000 or more than 120,000 public chains were excluded, along with roughly 5 repertoires with anomalous nucleotide sharing. Entries here come from immuneACCESS through TCRdb and include only in-frame sequences with V and J called. Some clones fail to appear in such tables; in the studies checked, an unresolved V gene covers under half of the shortfall, and the cause of the remainder is unknown. Clonal size and the V and J genes are those of that table, whereas D and trimming came from the DNA. This sample lists 80,000 to 95,000 clones; over 65% were detected once. The ten largest clones add up to about a sixth of the sample.

Clipping removes 4 bases from V and 6 bases from J, with 14 as the unmatched junction base count. Based on the germline V gene, the CDR1 and CDR2 sequences are SGHRS and YFSETQ. Its CDR3 holds 16 amino acids, cysteine through phenylalanine. The read is trimmed to its CDR3 DNA, 48 bases read in frame from base 1. The V and J genes are TRBV5-1 and TRBJ1-1, and 8 junctional nucleotides match TRBD1. The receptor was derived from a woman in her late teens or twenties in good health and CMV-seropositive. What was sequenced was PBMCs. The sequenced DNA is TGCGCCAGCAGCAAGGACAGGGCAGGGGTGGGGGCTGAAGCTTTCTTT. It translates to CASSKDRAGVGAEAFF.